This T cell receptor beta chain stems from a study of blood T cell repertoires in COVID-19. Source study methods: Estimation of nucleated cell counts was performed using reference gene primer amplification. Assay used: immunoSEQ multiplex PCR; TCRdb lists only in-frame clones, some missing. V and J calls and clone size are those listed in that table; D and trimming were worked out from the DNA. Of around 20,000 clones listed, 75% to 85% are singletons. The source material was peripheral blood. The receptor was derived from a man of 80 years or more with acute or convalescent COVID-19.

The CDR3 bases are TGTGCCAGCAGCTTGAGTAGCGGGGGAAATGAGCAGTTCTTC. Its protein product is CASSLSSGGNEQFF. This chain links TRBV7-3 with TRBJ2-1; 9 bases fit TRBD2. The germline gives CDR1 SGHTA, CDR2 FQGTGA. With 3 bases clipped from V and 7 bases from J, the junction kept 4 bases outside the gene matches. The CDR3 spans 14 residues.